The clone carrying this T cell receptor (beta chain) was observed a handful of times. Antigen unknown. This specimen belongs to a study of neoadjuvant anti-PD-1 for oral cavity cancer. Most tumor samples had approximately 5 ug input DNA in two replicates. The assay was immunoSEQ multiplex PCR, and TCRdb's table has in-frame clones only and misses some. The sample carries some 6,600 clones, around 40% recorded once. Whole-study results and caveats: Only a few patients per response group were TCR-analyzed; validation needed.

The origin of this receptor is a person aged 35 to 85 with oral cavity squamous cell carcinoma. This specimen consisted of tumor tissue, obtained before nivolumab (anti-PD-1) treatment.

Here the CDR3 reads CASSPRGPTTDTQYF. CDR3 bases: TGTGCCAGCAGCCCTAGGGGGCCCACCACAGATACGCAGTATTTT. The chain combines TRBV7-2 with TRBJ2-3; 7 bases map to TRBD1. The ends lost 5 bases at V and 2 bases at J; junction bases unmatched: 7. This CDR3 comprises 15 residues. Germline lookup yields CDR1 SGHTA and CDR2 FQGNSA. Supplemented by reference TRBV7-2 and TRBJ2-3, the full variable domain reads GAGVSQSPSNKVTEKGKDVELRCDPISGHTALYWYRQSLGQGLEFLIYFQGNSAPDKSGLPSDRFSAERTGGSVSTLTIQRTQQEDSAVYLCASSPRGPTTDTQYFGPGTRLTVL.